One and the same sample provided the 20 T cell receptor beta chains below, sequenced in a study of cytomegalovirus exposure and HLA in healthy donors. Primers for the PCR totalled 60 Vbeta and 13 Jbeta. Clones were read by immunoSEQ multiplex PCR, and TCRdb kept only the in-frame ones, dropping some. This table has over 200,000 clones, nearly 80% appearing once. Sequenced input: PBMCs. The receptor set was obtained from a male donor in good health and CMV-seronegative.

To note about this clone: Within the sample, other DNA sequences also encode this same CDR3. V gene TRBV9 combines with J gene TRBJ2-7; 10 bases match TRBD1. Germline CDR1 is SGDLS and CDR2 is YYNGEE. J was trimmed by 4 bases and V by 0 bases; bases with no gene match: 1. The CDR3 covers 14 residues. CDR3 DNA sequence: TGTGCCAGCAGCGTAGGACAGGGGGCGTACGAGCAGTACTTC. The encoded protein is CASSVGQGAYEQYF.

The chain combines TRBV2 with TRBJ1-5; D gene ambiguous. The CDR3 extends over 15 amino acids. Germline loops: CDR1 SNHLY, CDR2 FYNNEI. The V end was cut by 2 bases, the J end by 4 bases, with 12 bases between. The CDR3 bases are TGTGCCAGCAGTGAATGGGCCCCAGAAAATCAGCCCCAGCATTTT. It specifies CASSEWAPENQPQHF.

V is TRBV2 and J is TRBJ2-3; D unresolved. The CDR3 loop spans 15 amino acids. Trimming cost V 0 bases and J 0 bases, with 7 bases left between them. Germline V lookup: CDR1 SNHLY, CDR2 FYNNEI. The DNA of the CDR3 is TGTGCCAGCAGTGAAGCCCGGTCTAGCACAGATACGCAGTATTTT. Protein sequence: CASSEARSSTDTQYF. The variable domain in full, completed from reference TRBV2 and TRBJ2-3, reads EPEVTQTPSHQVTQMGQEVILRCVPISNHLYFYWYRQILGQKVEFLVSFYNNEISEKSEIFDDQFSVERPDGSNFTLKIRSTKLEDSAMYFCASSEARSSTDTQYFGPGTRLTVL.

The genes are TRBV29-1 and TRBJ2-5, with D unresolved. The germline V and J ends were trimmed by 4 bases and 3 bases, with 15 bases remaining between them. Germline CDR1 SQVTM, CDR2 ANQGSEA. This CDR3 is 14 amino acids long. The DNA for the CDR3 is TGCAGCGTTGTCGACTTCCTTGAAAAAGAGACCCAGTACTTC. Translation gives CSVVDFLEKETQYF.

The chain employs TRBV9 and TRBJ1-1; D uncertain. The CDR3 consists of 16 residues. The germline V and J ends were trimmed by 1 base and 10 bases, with 23 bases remaining between them. Looked up from germline, CDR1 is SGDLS and CDR2 is YYNGEE. This CDR3 is CASSVKDGRATGTAFF. As DNA, the CDR3 is TGTGCCAGCAGCGTAAAGGACGGGAGGGCTACTGGTACAGCTTTCTTT.

The chain couples TRBV2 to TRBJ2-5; TRBD1 is a possible D gene (6 bases). V gave up 9 bases and J gave up 4 bases, with 18 bases separating them. Germline V lookup: CDR1 SNHLY, CDR2 FYNNEI. The CDR3 extends over 14 amino acids. The CDR3 DNA sequence: TGTGCCAGTAACCGGGACACGCGTGGAGAGACCCAGTACTTC. Protein product: CASNRDTRGETQYF.

CDR3 sequence: CASSLAQGVDTEAFF. The CDR3 DNA reads as TGTGCCAGCAGCTTAGCGCAAGGGGTGGACACTGAAGCTTTCTTT. The chain uses TRBV7-9 and TRBJ1-1; perhaps TRBD1 as D (5 bases). This CDR3 is built from 15 residues. Per germline, CDR1 SEHNR and CDR2 FQNEAQ (reference sequence). The V end was cut by 0 bases, the J end by 3 bases, with 11 bases between.

This clone appeared a few times. The chain carries TRBV28 and TRBJ1-5; 7 bases fit TRBD1. Per germline, CDR1 MDHEN and CDR2 SYDVKM. This CDR3 spans 16 amino acids. Trimming took 2 bases from V and 7 from J; bases not matched to a gene: 11. The CDR3 here is CASSLPRQGSGQPQHF. CDR3 coding DNA: TGTGCCAGCAGTTTACCCAGACAGGGTTCGGGGCAGCCCCAGCATTTT.

The chain carries TRBV15 and TRBJ2-1; maybe TRBD2 (6 bases). Per germline, CDR1 LNHNV and CDR2 YYDKDF (reference sequence). The CDR3 loop spans 13 amino acids. The V end lost 1 base, the J end lost 7 bases, and 8 bases lay between the germline ends. The CDR3 loop is CATSRALANEQFF. In nucleotides, the CDR3 is TGTGCCACCAGCAGAGCCCTAGCGAATGAGCAGTTCTTC.

The chain links TRBV6-5 to TRBJ2-5, with a weak D call TRBD2 (5 bases). Trimming cost V 0 bases and J 5 bases, with 13 bases left between them. The CDR3 sequence is 15 residues long. CDR1 is MNHEY and CDR2 is SVGAGI in the germline V gene. CDR3 DNA sequence: TGTGCCAGCAGTTACTCCTCGAGGGCGTGGGAGACCCAGTACTTC. It codes for CASSYSSRAWETQYF.

The DNA of the CDR3 is TGTGCCAGCAGTTACTCAGGGGATGGCTACACCTTC. Protein product: CASSYSGDGYTF. This sequence joins TRBV6-6 and TRBJ1-2; possible D gene TRBD1, 5 bases. The CDR3 has 12 residues. Trimming took off 0 bases at V and 6 bases at J, with 5 bases between the two ends. The germline V gene encodes CDR1 MNHNY and CDR2 SVGAGI (reference sequence).

This rearrangement joins TRBV6-6 to TRBJ1-1, with a possible D match to TRBD1 (6 bases). The V gene's germline CDR1 is MNHNY and CDR2 SVGAGI (reference sequence). V was shortened by 2 bases and J by 6 bases, with 10 bases between the two germline ends. The CDR3 totals 13 residues. Here the CDR3 DNA reads TGTGCCAGCAGTTACATCGAGGGGGCTGAAGCTTTCTTT. This sequence encodes CASSYIEGAEAFF.

V is TRBV13 and J is TRBJ2-3; D possibly corresponds to TRBD1 (5 bases). CDR3 size: 15 residues. The germline gives CDR1 PRHDT, CDR2 FYEKMQ (reference sequence). Trimming took 4 bases from V and 6 from J, leaving 17 bases between them. As DNA, the CDR3 is TGTGCCAGCAGCTCTTCAGGGCCGCCAAGGGATACGCAGTATTTT. It encodes CASSSSGPPRDTQYF.

The chain is built from TRBV20-1 and TRBJ2-7; D uncertain. The CDR3 covers 11 residues. The ends were cut back, 3 bases at V and 7 bases at J, with 10 bases in the middle. CDR1 and CDR2 from the germline V gene are DFQATT and SNEGSKA (reference sequence). CDR3 sequence: CSARSLGEQYF. CDR3 bases: TGCAGTGCTAGGTCCCTCGGGGAGCAGTACTTC.

The chain carries TRBV5-1 and TRBJ1-4; D remains ambiguous. The ends were cut back, 0 bases at V and 5 bases at J, with 14 bases in the middle. Germline V gives CDR1 SGHRS, CDR2 YFSETQ. The CDR3 is 16 residues long. The CDR3 loop is CASSLGMAGINEKLFF. In nucleotides, the CDR3 is TGCGCCAGCAGCTTGGGAATGGCGGGGATCAATGAAAAACTGTTTTTT.

The chain links TRBV6-1 to TRBJ2-7; the D is unclear. Trimming shortened V by 1 base and J by 1 base, and 8 bases separated the two germline ends. CDR1 and CDR2 from the germline V gene are MNHNS and SASEGT. The CDR3 totals 14 residues. CDR3 sequence reads: CASSEVADSYEQYF. The CDR3 region has the DNA TGTGCCAGCAGTGAAGTGGCCGATTCCTACGAGCAGTACTTC.

The CDR3 DNA follows: TGTGCCAGCAGCTTGAATCCGGGATGGGGTGTAAGCAATCAGCCCCAGCATTTT. As protein: CASSLNPGWGVSNQPQHF. The rearrangement joins TRBV5-4 to TRBJ1-5; D is uncertain. The CDR3 runs 18 residues. CDR1 and CDR2 (germline): SGHNT, YYREEE (reference sequence). V lost 1 base, J lost 1 base, and 18 bases lay in between.

The table lists this clone with a count of one. CDR3 nucleotide sequence: TGTGCCAGCAGCCAAGAGGTCCCGGGGGGGCCCTACGAGCAGTACTTC. Encoded protein: CASSQEVPGGPYEQYF. The chain carries TRBV4-2 and TRBJ2-7; 8 bases align to TRBD2. The CDR3 is made up of 16 amino acids. CDR1 and CDR2 (germline): LGHNA, YNFKEQ. V was pared by 0 bases and J by 2 bases, with 6 bases of the junction left unmatched.

The rearrangement joins TRBV10-3 to TRBJ2-1; D might be TRBD2 (5 bases). Germline V gene lookup returns CDR1 ENHRY and CDR2 SYGVKD. The CDR3 length is 14 residues. V was cut by 4 bases and J by 15 bases, with 22 bases left in between. For the CDR3, the DNA is TGTGCCATCAGTGCTTACGGTGAGACAAATGAGGGGTTCTTC. It codes for CAISAYGETNEGFF.

Here the CDR3 reads CASRPGQNYEQYF. CDR3 DNA: TGTGCCAGCAGGCCGGGACAGAACTACGAGCAGTACTTC. The chain couples TRBV7-9 to TRBJ2-7; 7 nucleotides match TRBD1. The V and J ends lost 6 bases and 3 bases, in that order; junction bases with no gene match: 5. The CDR3 sequence is 13 residues long. Germline-derived CDR1 and CDR2 are SEHNR and FQNEAQ (reference sequence).